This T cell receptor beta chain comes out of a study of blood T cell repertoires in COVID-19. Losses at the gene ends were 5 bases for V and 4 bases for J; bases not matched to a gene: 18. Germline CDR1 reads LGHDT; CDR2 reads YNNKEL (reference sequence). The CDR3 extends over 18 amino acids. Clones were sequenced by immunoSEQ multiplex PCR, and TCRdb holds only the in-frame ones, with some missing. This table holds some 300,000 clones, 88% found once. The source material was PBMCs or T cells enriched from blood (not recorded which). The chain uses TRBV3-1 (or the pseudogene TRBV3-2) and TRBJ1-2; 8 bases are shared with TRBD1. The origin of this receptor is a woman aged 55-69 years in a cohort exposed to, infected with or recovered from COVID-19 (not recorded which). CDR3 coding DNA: TGTGCCAGCAGCAATGACTTTTTCGGACAGGGATTTTTCTATGGCTACACCTTC. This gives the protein CASSNDFFGQGFFYGYTF.